This entry lists 26 T cell receptor beta chains sequenced from one sample in a study of cytomegalovirus exposure and HLA in healthy donors. 60 Vbeta and 13 Jbeta primers were used in PCR. This table comes from immunoSEQ multiplex PCR, and its TCRdb copy is limited to in-frame clones, with some not included. This listing includes about 170,000 clones. The sample comprised PBMCs. These receptors were collected from a woman under 30 in good health and CMV-seropositive.

The chain carries TRBV10-3 and TRBJ1-2; 11 nucleotides match TRBD1. This CDR3 has 16 residues. V was pared by 5 bases and J by 5 bases, with 10 bases of the junction left unmatched. CDR1 is ENHRY and CDR2 is SYGVKD in the germline V gene. Here the CDR3 reads CAISSPGTGGLYGYTF. The CDR3, as DNA: TGTGCCATCAGTTCTCCCGGGACAGGGGGATTGTATGGCTACACCTTC.

The CDR3 nucleotides are TGTGCCAGCAAGGGGGCAGGGTATAGCAATGAGCAGTTCTTC. It specifies CASKGAGYSNEQFF. The genes are TRBV27 and TRBJ2-1; TRBD1 matches 7 bases. The CDR3 is made up of 14 amino acids. From germline, CDR1 is MNHEY and CDR2 SMNVEV (reference sequence). Unmatched junction bases numbered 9, after V lost 7 bases and J lost 6 bases.

The V call is TRBV9, the J call TRBJ1-2, with D tentatively TRBD1 (5 bases). V was cut by 2 bases and J by 8 bases, with 13 bases left in between. The V gene's germline CDR1 is SGDLS and CDR2 YYNGEE. The CDR3 has 13 residues. DNA for the CDR3: TGTGCCAGCAGCGTTGGACACGGAGACGGCTACACCTTC. The encoded protein is CASSVGHGDGYTF.

The chain couples TRBV25-1 to TRBJ2-1; 13 bases are shared with TRBD2. CDR1 is MGHDK and CDR2 is SYGVNS in the germline V gene. Germline trimming cut 2 bases from V and 3 bases from J; bases unmatched to any gene: 1. This CDR3 is 16 amino acids long. The CDR3 sequence: CASSERLAGGYNEQFF. The CDR3 coding sequence is TGTGCCAGCAGTGAACGACTAGCGGGAGGCTACAATGAGCAGTTCTTC. Full variable domain (rest looked up from reference TRBV25-1 and TRBJ2-1): EADIYQTPRYLVIGTGKKITLECSQTMGHDKMYWYQQDPGMELHLIHYSYGVNSTEKGDLSSESTVSRIRTEHFPLTLESARPSHTSQYLCASSERLAGGYNEQFFGPGTRLTVL.

This chain joins TRBV2 and TRBJ1-2; D unresolved. CDR1 and CDR2 from the germline V gene are SNHLY and FYNNEI. The CDR3 is 14 residues long. With 4 bases removed from V and 8 bases from J, the gap between germline ends came to 17 bases. CDR3 protein: CASSARHLIEGYTF. DNA for the CDR3: TGTGCCAGCAGTGCGAGACACCTCATAGAGGGCTACACCTTC. Using reference TRBV2 and TRBJ1-2 for the parts outside the CDR3, the full variable domain is EPEVTQTPSHQVTQMGQEVILRCVPISNHLYFYWYRQILGQKVEFLVSFYNNEISEKSEIFDDQFSVERPDGSNFTLKIRSTKLEDSAMYFCASSARHLIEGYTFGSGTRLTVV.

This sequence joins TRBV4-3 and TRBJ2-7; TRBD2 matches at 10 bases. There are 15 residues in the CDR3. The ends lost 1 base at V and 2 bases at J; junction bases unmatched: 2. Germline CDR1 reads LGHNA; CDR2 reads YSLEER. This CDR3 reads CASSQALAGPYEQYF. For the CDR3, the DNA is TGCGCCAGCAGCCAAGCACTAGCGGGGCCCTACGAGCAGTACTTC.

The CDR3 loop is CASSLSSGVNSPLHF. The CDR3 DNA sequence: TGTGCCAGCAGTTTATCTTCAGGGGTCAATTCACCCCTCCACTTT. The V gene is TRBV27, the J gene TRBJ1-6; a possible D gene is TRBD1 (6 bases). Germline loops: CDR1 MNHEY, CDR2 SMNVEV (reference sequence). CDR3 length equals 15 residues. V gave up 0 bases and J gave up 7 bases, with 10 bases separating them.

The chain joins TRBV5-4 to TRBJ1-1; D gene ambiguous. This CDR3 is built from 14 residues. The germline gives CDR1 SGHNT, CDR2 YYREEE (reference sequence). V was shortened by 0 bases and J by 3 bases, with 9 bases between the two germline ends. In nucleotides, the CDR3 is TGTGCCAGCAGCTTGGGTGGCGGATACACTGAAGCTTTCTTT. Encoded protein: CASSLGGGYTEAFF.

CDR3 sequence (DNA): TGTGCCAGCAGCGTAGCCCCGGGAGGGAACACCGGGGAGCTGTTTTTT. Translated: CASSVAPGGNTGELFF. The genes are TRBV9 and TRBJ2-2, with 7 bases fitting TRBD2. The CDR3 is made up of 16 amino acids. After removal of 0 bases from V and 1 base from J, the junction contained 3 bases not matched to a gene. Germline V gene lookup returns CDR1 SGDLS and CDR2 YYNGEE.

The chain combines TRBV2 with TRBJ2-3, with a tentative D call TRBD2 (5 bases). Trimming stripped 3 bases from V and 0 bases from J, with 13 bases between. This CDR3 comprises 16 residues. CDR1 is SNHLY, CDR2 FYNNEI, per germline. The DNA of the CDR3 is TGTGCCAGCAGTGATTTCGTAGGGAGTAGCACAGATACGCAGTATTTT. It yields the protein CASSDFVGSSTDTQYF.

The chain joins TRBV7-6 to TRBJ1-1; D remains unclear. This CDR3 is 13 amino acids long. V dropped 2 bases and J dropped 4 bases, with 8 bases sitting between them. From germline, CDR1 is SGHVS and CDR2 FNYEAQ. The CDR3 DNA is TGTGCCAGCAGCTTAAACAGTCGCACTGAAGCTTTCTTT. Amino acids: CASSLNSRTEAFF.

This rearrangement joins TRBV4-1 to TRBJ1-1, with D maybe TRBD1 (5 bases). V was cut by 2 bases and J by 3 bases, with 13 bases left in between. The CDR3 is made up of 15 amino acids. Germline V gives CDR1 MGHRA, CDR2 YSYEKL. As DNA, the CDR3 is TGCGCCAGCAGCCAACCAACAGACAGCGACACTGAAGCTTTCTTT. As protein: CASSQPTDSDTEAFF.

The rearrangement joins TRBV15 to TRBJ2-7; D is perhaps TRBD1 (5 bases). This CDR3 has 14 residues. V was trimmed by 1 base and J by 6 bases, leaving 13 bases between them. Germline CDR1 LNHNV, CDR2 YYDKDF (reference sequence). This chain's CDR3 is CATSRVRSGSEQYF. The CDR3 DNA sequence: TGTGCCACCAGCAGAGTCAGGTCAGGGTCCGAGCAGTACTTC.

The chain uses TRBV10-1 and TRBJ1-4, with D tentatively TRBD1 (6 bases). Trimming removed 7 bases from V and 1 base from J, with 22 bases in between. Germline assignment: CDR1 WNHNN and CDR2 SYGVQD (reference sequence). The CDR3 spans 18 residues. The chain's CDR3 is CASKSPWRGGQTNEKLFF. As DNA, the CDR3 is TGCGCCAGCAAATCCCCGTGGCGCGGGGGCCAAACTAATGAAAAACTGTTTTTT.

This chain uses TRBV5-8 with TRBJ2-7; the match to TRBD1 covers 7 bases. CDR3 length: 16 amino acids. Trimming cost V 4 bases and J 0 bases; bases outside gene matches: 10. Germline CDR1 is SGHTS and CDR2 is YDEGEE. CDR3 nucleotide sequence: TGTGCCAGCAGCCTAGAGACAGGGTTGGGCTCCTACGAGCAGTACTTC. It yields the protein CASSLETGLGSYEQYF.

The gene calls are TRBV30 and TRBJ2-3, with a tentative D call TRBD1 (5 bases). Germline CDR1 GTSNPN, CDR2 SVGIG (reference sequence). This CDR3 is built from 14 residues. V was pared by 6 bases and J by 3 bases, with 16 bases between. The CDR3 DNA follows: TGTGCCTGTGCCTTTCAGGGTTGGACAGATACGCAGTATTTT. It codes for CACAFQGWTDTQYF.

The chain joins TRBV14 to TRBJ1-1; tentatively, D is TRBD1 (5 bases). The CDR3 has 17 residues. V was cut by 0 bases and J by 3 bases, with 17 bases left in between. Germline CDR1 is SGHDN and CDR2 is FVKESK. The CDR3 DNA sequence: TGTGCCAGCAGCCAAGATGGGGTAGGGGCGGAAGACACTGAAGCTTTCTTT. Translating it yields CASSQDGVGAEDTEAFF.

The V call is TRBV4-2, the J call TRBJ1-1; TRBD1 matches at 8 bases. The CDR3 has 15 residues. Germline assignment: CDR1 LGHNA and CDR2 YNFKEQ. The J segment lost 4 bases and the V segment lost 2 bases, leaving 6 bases of the junction unmatched. The CDR3, as DNA: TGTGCCAGCAGCCAAACGTGGACAGGGAGCACTGAAGCTTTCTTT. Amino acid sequence: CASSQTWTGSTEAFF.

This chain links TRBV5-1 with TRBJ2-5, with 7 bases fitting TRBD1. The CDR3 spans 14 residues. Germline values: CDR1 SGHRS, CDR2 YFSETQ. V lost 4 bases to trimming and J lost 2 bases; unmatched junction nucleotides: 5. CDR3: CASSQGQLQETQYF. CDR3 coding DNA: TGCGCCAGCAGCCAGGGACAGTTACAAGAGACCCAGTACTTC.

The rearrangement uses TRBV27 and TRBJ2-2; weak D call: TRBD1 (6 bases). There are 16 residues in the CDR3. CDR1 is MNHEY, CDR2 SMNVEV, per germline (reference sequence). V dropped 4 bases and J dropped 5 bases, with 17 bases sitting between them. The CDR3 DNA reads TGTGCCAGCAGTTCCCCCGGGCTAGGGGGAACCGGGGAGCTGTTTTTT. This encodes CASSSPGLGGTGELFF.

V is TRBV5-1 and J is TRBJ1-4, with 9 nucleotides matching TRBD1. CDR3 length equals 16 residues. Germline assignment: CDR1 SGHRS and CDR2 YFSETQ. The V and J ends lost 0 bases and 0 bases, in that order; junction bases with no gene match: 0. CDR3 loop: CASSLGQGATNEKLFF. The CDR3 nucleotides are TGCGCCAGCAGCTTGGGACAGGGGGCAACTAATGAAAAACTGTTTTTT.

V is TRBV5-1 and J is TRBJ1-1, with 7 bases matching TRBD1. This CDR3 region has 14 residues. Germline trimming cut 4 bases from V and 1 base from J; bases unmatched to any gene: 4. Germline V gives CDR1 SGHRS, CDR2 YFSETQ. The CDR3: CASSLGTANTEAFF. The CDR3 nucleotides are TGCGCCAGCAGCCTAGGGACAGCGAACACTGAAGCTTTCTTT.

This chain uses TRBV5-5 with TRBJ1-1, with TRBD1 as a possible D gene (5 bases). The ends were cut back, 3 bases at V and 2 bases at J, with 11 bases in the middle. Germline CDR1 reads SGHKS; CDR2 reads YYEKEE (reference sequence). The CDR3 has 14 residues. In DNA form, the CDR3 reads TGTGCCAGCAGCTCGAGGACATTAAACACTGAAGCTTTCTTT. Protein sequence: CASSSRTLNTEAFF. The full variable domain, with the rest looked up from reference TRBV5-5 and TRBJ1-1, is DAGVTQSPTHLIKTRGQQVTLRCSPISGHKSVSWYQQVLGQGPQFIFQYYEKEERGRGNFPDRFSARQFPNYSSELNVNALLLGDSALYLCASSSRTLNTEAFFGQGTRLTVV.

The chain is built from TRBV6-1 and TRBJ1-2; possible D gene TRBD1, 5 bases. CDR3 size: 12 residues. The germline V gene has CDR1 MNHNS and CDR2 SASEGT. Trimming removed 6 bases from V and 13 bases from J, with 18 bases in between. The CDR3 sequence is CASRGGLGRGTF. Written as DNA, the CDR3 is TGTGCCAGCAGGGGGGGTCTGGGACGAGGCACCTTC.

This chain joins TRBV18 and TRBJ2-3, with D unresolved. The CDR3 is 15 residues long. V lost 3 bases, J lost 0 bases, and 10 bases lay in between. CDR1 is KGHSH, CDR2 LQKENI, per germline. The CDR3 is CASSPTTASTDTQYF. CDR3 in DNA: TGTGCCAGCTCACCCACGACTGCAAGCACAGATACGCAGTATTTT.

The rearrangement links TRBV7-3 to TRBJ2-1, with 11 bases aligning to TRBD2. The CDR3 has 16 amino acids. Trimming removed 1 base from V and 3 bases from J; junction bases left unmatched: 2. In germline, CDR1 is SGHTA, CDR2 FQGTGA. The CDR3 here is CASSLMGLADYNEQFF. The DNA of the CDR3 is TGTGCCAGCAGCTTAATGGGACTAGCGGACTACAATGAGCAGTTCTTC. Variable domain in full (rest from reference TRBV7-3 and TRBJ2-1): GAGVSQTPSNKVTEKGKYVELRCDPISGHTALYWYRQSLGQGPEFLIYFQGTGAADDSGLPNDRFFAVRPEGSVSTLKIQRTERGDSAVYLCASSLMGLADYNEQFFGPGTRLTVL.